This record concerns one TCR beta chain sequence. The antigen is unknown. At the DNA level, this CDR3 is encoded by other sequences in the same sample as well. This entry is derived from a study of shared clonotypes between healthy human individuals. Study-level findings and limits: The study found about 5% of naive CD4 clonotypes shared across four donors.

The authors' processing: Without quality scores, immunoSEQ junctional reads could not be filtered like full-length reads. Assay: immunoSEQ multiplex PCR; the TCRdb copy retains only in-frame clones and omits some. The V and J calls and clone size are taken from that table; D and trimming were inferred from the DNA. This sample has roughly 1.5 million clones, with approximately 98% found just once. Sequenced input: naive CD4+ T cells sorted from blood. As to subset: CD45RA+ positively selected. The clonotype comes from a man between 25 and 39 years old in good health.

The CDR3 sequence: CASSPGLAGGSYNEQFF. The CDR3 nucleotides are TGCGCCAGCAGCCCCGGTCTAGCGGGAGGTTCGTACAATGAGCAGTTCTTC. This rearrangement joins TRBV5-1 to TRBJ2-1; 11 bases are shared with TRBD2. The CDR3 covers 17 residues. V gave up 4 bases and J gave up 4 bases; unmatched junction bases: 10. Germline V CDR1 and CDR2: SGHRS, YFSETQ.